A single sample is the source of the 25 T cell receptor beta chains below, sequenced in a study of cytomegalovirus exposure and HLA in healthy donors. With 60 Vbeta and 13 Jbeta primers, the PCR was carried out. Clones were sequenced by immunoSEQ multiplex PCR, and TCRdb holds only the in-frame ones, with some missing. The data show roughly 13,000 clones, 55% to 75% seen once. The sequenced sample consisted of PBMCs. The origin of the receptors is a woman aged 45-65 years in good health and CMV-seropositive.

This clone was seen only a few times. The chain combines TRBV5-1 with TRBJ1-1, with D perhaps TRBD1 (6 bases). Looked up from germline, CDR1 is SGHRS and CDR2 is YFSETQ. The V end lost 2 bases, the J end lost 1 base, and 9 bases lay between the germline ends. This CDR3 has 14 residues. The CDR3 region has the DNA TGCGCCAGCAGCTTTAGGGGGACGAACACTGAAGCTTTCTTT. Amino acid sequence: CASSFRGTNTEAFF. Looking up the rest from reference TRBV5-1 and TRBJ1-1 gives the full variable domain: KAGVTQTPRYLIKTRGQQVTLSCSPISGHRSVSWYQQTPGQGLQFLFEYFSETQRNKGNFPGRFSGRQFSNSRSEMNVSTLELGDSALYLCASSFRGTNTEAFFGQGTRLTVV.

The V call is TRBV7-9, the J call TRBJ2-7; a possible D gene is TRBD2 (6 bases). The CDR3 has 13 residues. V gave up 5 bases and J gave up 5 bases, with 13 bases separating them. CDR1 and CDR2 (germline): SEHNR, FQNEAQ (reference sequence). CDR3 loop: CASSVSGVDEQYF. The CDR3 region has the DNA TGTGCCAGCAGCGTCTCGGGAGTGGACGAGCAGTACTTC.

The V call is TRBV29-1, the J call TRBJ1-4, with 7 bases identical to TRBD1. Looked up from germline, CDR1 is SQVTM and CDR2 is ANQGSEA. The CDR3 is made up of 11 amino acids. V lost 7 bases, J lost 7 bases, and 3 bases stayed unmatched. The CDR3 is CSAGTVEKLFF. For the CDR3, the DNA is TGCAGCGCTGGGACAGTTGAAAAACTGTTTTTT.

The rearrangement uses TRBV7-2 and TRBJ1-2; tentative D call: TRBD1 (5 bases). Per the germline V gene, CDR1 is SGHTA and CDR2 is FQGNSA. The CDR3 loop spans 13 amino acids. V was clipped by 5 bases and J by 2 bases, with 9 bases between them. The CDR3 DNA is TGTGCCAGCAGCCGACAGCTAAACTATGGCTACACCTTC. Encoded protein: CASSRQLNYGYTF.

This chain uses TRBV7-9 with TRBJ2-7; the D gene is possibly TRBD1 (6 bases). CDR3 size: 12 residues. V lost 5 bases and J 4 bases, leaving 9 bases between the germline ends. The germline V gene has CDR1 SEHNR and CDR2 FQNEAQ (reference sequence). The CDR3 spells CASSRTDYEQYF. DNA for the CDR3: TGTGCCAGCAGCAGGACAGATTACGAGCAGTACTTC.

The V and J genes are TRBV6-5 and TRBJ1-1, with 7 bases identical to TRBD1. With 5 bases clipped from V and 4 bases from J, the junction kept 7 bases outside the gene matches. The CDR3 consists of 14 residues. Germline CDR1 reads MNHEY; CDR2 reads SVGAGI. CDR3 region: CASSRQGMTTEAFF. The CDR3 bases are TGTGCCAGCAGTCGACAGGGTATGACCACTGAAGCTTTCTTT.

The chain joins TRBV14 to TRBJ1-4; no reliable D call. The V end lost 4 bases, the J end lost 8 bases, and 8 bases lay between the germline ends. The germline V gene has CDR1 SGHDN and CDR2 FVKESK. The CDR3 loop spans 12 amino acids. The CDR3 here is CASSLPGEKLFF. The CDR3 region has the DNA TGTGCCAGCAGCCTACCGGGGGAAAAACTGTTTTTT.

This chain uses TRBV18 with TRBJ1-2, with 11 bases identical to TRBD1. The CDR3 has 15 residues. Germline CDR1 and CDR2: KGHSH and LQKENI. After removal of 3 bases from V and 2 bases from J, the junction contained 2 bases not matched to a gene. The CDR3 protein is CASSPGQGVNYGYTF. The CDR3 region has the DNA TGTGCCAGCTCACCGGGACAGGGGGTAAACTATGGCTACACCTTC. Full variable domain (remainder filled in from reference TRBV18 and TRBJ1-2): NAGVMQNPRHLVRRRGQEARLRCSPMKGHSHVYWYRQLPEEGLKFMVYLQKENIIDESGMPKERFSAEFPKEGPSILRIQQVVRGDSAAYFCASSPGQGVNYGYTFGSGTRLTVV.

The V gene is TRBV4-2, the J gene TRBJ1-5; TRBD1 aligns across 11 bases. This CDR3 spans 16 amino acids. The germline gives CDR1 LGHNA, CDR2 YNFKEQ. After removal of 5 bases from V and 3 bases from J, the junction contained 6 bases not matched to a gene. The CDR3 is CASSTRTGGINQPQHF. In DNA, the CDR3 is TGTGCCAGCAGCACCCGGACAGGGGGCATCAATCAGCCCCAGCATTTT.

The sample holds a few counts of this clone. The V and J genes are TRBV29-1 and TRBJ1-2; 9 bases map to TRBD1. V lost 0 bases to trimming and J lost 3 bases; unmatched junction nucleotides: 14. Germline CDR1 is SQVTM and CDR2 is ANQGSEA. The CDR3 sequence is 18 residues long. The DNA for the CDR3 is TGCAGCGTTGAAGATTTAGCGCCACAGGGGGCGTCGGACTATGGCTACACCTTC. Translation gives CSVEDLAPQGASDYGYTF.

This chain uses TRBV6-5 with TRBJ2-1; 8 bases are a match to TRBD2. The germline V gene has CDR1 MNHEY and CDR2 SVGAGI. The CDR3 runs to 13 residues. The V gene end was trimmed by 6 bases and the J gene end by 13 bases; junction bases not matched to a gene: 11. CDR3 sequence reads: CASSPALAGSQFF. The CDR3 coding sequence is TGTGCCAGCAGCCCAGCTCTAGCGGGCTCCCAGTTCTTC.

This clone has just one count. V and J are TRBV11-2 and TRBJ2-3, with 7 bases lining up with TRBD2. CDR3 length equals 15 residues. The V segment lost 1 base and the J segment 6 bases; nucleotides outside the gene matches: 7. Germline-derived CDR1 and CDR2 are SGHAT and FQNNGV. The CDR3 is CASSLVAGEADTQYF. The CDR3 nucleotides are TGTGCCAGCAGCTTAGTGGCGGGAGAAGCGGATACGCAGTATTTT.

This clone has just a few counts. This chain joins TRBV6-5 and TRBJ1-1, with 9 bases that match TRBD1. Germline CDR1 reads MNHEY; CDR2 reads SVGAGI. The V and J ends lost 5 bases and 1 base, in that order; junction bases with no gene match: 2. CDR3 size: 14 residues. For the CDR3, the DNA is TGTGCCAGCAGTCGACAGGGGGGGAACACTGAAGCTTTCTTT. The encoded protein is CASSRQGGNTEAFF.

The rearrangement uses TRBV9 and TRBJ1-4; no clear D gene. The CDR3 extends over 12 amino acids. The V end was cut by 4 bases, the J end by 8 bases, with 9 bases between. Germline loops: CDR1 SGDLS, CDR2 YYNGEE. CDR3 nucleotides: TGTGCCAGCAGCACTCCGGAGGAAAAACTGTTTTTT. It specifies CASSTPEEKLFF.

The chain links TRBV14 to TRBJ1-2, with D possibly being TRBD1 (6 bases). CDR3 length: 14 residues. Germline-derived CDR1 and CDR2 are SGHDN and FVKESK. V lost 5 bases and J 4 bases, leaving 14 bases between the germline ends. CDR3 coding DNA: TGTGCCAGCAGCTACAGGGCATCTGGCTATGGCTACACCTTC. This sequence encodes CASSYRASGYGYTF.

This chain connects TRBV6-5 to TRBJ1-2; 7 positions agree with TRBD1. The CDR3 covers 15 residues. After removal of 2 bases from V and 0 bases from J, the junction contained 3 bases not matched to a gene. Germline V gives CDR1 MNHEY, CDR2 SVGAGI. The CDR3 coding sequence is TGTGCCAGCAGTTACGGGGACAGATCTAACTATGGCTACACCTTC. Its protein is CASSYGDRSNYGYTF.

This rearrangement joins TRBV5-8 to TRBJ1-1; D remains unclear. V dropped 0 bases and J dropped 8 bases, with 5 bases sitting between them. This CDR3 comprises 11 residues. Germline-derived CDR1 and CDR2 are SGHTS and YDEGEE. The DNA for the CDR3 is TGTGCCAGCAGCTTGGCGGGGGAAGCTTTCTTT. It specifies CASSLAGEAFF. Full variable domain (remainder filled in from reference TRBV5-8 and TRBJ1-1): EAGVTQSPTHLIKTRGQQATLRCSPISGHTSVYWYQQALGLGLQFLLWYDEGEERNRGNFPPRFSGRQFPNYSSELNVNALELEDSALYLCASSLAGEAFFGQGTRLTVV.

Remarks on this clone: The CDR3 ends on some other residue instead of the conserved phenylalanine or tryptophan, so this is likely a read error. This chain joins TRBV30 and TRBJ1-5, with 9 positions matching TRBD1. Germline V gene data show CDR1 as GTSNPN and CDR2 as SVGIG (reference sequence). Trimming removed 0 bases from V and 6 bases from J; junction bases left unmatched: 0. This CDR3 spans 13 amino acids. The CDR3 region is CAWSVQGAQPQHV. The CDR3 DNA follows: TGTGCCTGGAGTGTACAGGGGGCTCAGCCCCAGCATGTT.

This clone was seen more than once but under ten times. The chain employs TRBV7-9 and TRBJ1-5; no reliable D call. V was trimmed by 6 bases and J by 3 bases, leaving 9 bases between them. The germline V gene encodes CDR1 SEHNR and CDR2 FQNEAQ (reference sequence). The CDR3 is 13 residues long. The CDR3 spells CASSSRDNQPQHF. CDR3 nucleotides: TGTGCCAGCAGTTCCCGGGACAATCAGCCCCAGCATTTT. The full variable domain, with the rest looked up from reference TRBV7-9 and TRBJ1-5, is DTGVSQNPRHKITKRGQNVTFRCDPISEHNRLYWYRQTLGQGPEFLTYFQNEAQLEKSRLLSDRFSAERPKGSFSTLEIQRTEQGDSAMYLCASSSRDNQPQHFGDGTRLSIL.

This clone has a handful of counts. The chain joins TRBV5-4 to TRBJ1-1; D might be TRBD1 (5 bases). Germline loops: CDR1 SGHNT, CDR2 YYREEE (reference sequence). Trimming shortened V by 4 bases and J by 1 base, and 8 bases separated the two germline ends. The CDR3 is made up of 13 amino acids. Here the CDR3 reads CASSTTGNTEAFF. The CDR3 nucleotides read TGTGCCAGCAGCACCACAGGGAACACTGAAGCTTTCTTT.

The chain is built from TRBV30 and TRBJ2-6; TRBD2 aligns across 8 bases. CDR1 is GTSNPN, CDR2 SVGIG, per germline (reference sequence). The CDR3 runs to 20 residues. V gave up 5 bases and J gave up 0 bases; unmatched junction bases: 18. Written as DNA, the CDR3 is TGTGCCTGGGCTATTTCCCCCCGGCTAGCGGGTCTCTCTGGGGCCAACGTCCTGACTTTC. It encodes CAWAISPRLAGLSGANVLTF.

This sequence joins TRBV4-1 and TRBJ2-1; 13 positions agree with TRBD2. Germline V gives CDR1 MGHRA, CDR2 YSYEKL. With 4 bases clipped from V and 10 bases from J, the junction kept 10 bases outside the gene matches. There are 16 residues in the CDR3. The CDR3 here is CASSPGLAGVGGEQFF. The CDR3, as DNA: TGCGCCAGCAGCCCCGGACTAGCGGGAGTTGGGGGGGAGCAGTTCTTC.

In DNA, the CDR3 is TGTGCCAGCAGTGAGACTAGCGGGAGGGGGAATGAGCAGTTCTTC. It encodes CASSETSGRGNEQFF. The chain uses TRBV28 and TRBJ2-1; 14 bases match TRBD2. Per the germline V gene, CDR1 is MDHEN and CDR2 is SYDVKM. V lost 5 bases, J lost 7 bases, and 4 bases stayed unmatched. The CDR3 length is 15 residues.

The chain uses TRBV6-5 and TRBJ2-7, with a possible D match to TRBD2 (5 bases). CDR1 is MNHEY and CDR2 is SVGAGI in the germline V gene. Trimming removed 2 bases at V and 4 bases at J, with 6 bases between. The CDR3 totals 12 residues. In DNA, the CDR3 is TGTGCCAGCAGTTACGAGGGTTACGAGCAGTACTTC. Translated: CASSYEGYEQYF.

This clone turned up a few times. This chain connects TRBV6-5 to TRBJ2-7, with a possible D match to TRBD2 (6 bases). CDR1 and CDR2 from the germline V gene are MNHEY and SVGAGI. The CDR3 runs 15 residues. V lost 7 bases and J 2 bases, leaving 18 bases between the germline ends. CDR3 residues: CASTGGGAAPYEQYF. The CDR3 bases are TGTGCCAGCACCGGAGGAGGGGCAGCGCCCTACGAGCAGTACTTC.